Listed below are T cell receptor beta chains from one sample, sequenced in a study of glioma-infiltrating T cells. MiXCR, run by TCRdb on the multiplex PCR reads, gives a single entry per CDR3 protein. The sample has 400,000 or so distinct CDR3 sequences, about 40% seen once. What was sequenced was glioma tissue, nonneoplastic brain tissue, or PBMCs (not recorded which). The receptors were sampled from a human donor with low-grade glioma or glioblastoma, undergoing nonglioma brain surgery, or in good health (not recorded which). Both conserved end residues are part of each CDR3. A D gene is named only where the DNA matches it firmly. Size is omitted from some rows. Given values are once, few, many or a class for expanded clones.

V: TRBV4-3
D: .
size: few
J: TRBJ1-2
CDR3: CASRIDRSPHTF
DNA: TGCGCCAGCAGGATCGACCGGAGCCCTCACACCTTC

V: TRBV20-1
D: .
size: many
J: TRBJ2-1
CDR3: CSVPNLQWSYNEQFF
DNA: TGCAGTGTTCCTAACCTGCAGTGGTCCTACAATGAGCAGTTCTTC

V: TRBV27
D: TRBD1
size: many
J: TRBJ1-2
CDR3: CASRPGTGGRNYGYTF
DNA: TGTGCCAGCAGACCCGGGACAGGGGGAAGAAACTATGGCTACACCTTC

V: TRBV6-2/TRBV6-3
D: TRBD1
size: .
J: TRBJ2-7
CDR3: CASSYPRGRLLGNYYEQYF
DNA: TGTGCCAGCAGTTACCCGAGGGGGCGCTTGCTCGGGAACTACTACGAGCAGTACTTC

V: TRBV6-2/TRBV6-3
D: .
size: many
J: TRBJ1-2
CDR3: CASSFVRGALGYTF
DNA: TGTGCCAGCAGTTTCGTCCGGGGGGCGCTTGGCTACACCTTC

V: TRBV20-1
D: TRBD1
size: few
J: TRBJ2-3
CDR3: CSATDRVGSDTQYF
DNA: TGCAGTGCTACGGACAGGGTTGGGTCAGATACGCAGTATTTT

V: TRBV29-1
D: .
size: .
J: TRBJ1-1
CDR3: CSVRGWGTEAFF
DNA: TGCAGCGTCCGGGGGTGGGGAACTGAAGCTTTCTTT

V: TRBV19
D: TRBD1
size: .
J: TRBJ1-5
CDR3: CASGEGDSSNQPQHF
DNA: TGTGCCAGCGGAGAGGGGGACAGTAGCAATCAGCCCCAGCATTTT

V: TRBV19
D: .
size: .
J: TRBJ2-7
CDR3: CASSKGQHYEQYF
DNA: TGTGCCAGTAGTAAGGGGCAGCACTACGAGCAGTACTTC

V: TRBV7-3
D: .
size: few
J: TRBJ2-3
CDR3: CASSFLRADTQYF
DNA: TGTGCCAGCAGCTTTCTAAGGGCAGATACGCAGTATTTT

V: TRBV6-2/TRBV6-3
D: TRBD1
size: many
J: TRBJ2-7
CDR3: CASRTPGTVQRSEQYF
DNA: TGTGCCAGCAGGACACCTGGGACAGTGCAGAGAAGCGAGCAGTACTTC

V: TRBV20-1
D: .
size: .
J: TRBJ1-6
CDR3: CSARGRGNSPLHF
DNA: TGCAGTGCTAGAGGCCGGGGTAATTCACCCCTCCACTTT

V: TRBV27
D: .
size: .
J: TRBJ1-1
CDR3: CASSLWGTEAFF
DNA: TGTGCCAGCAGTTTATGGGGGACTGAAGCTTTCTTT

V: TRBV28
D: TRBD2
size: .
J: TRBJ2-1
CDR3: CASSKIAGGLYNEQFF
DNA: TGTGCCAGCAGTAAAATAGCGGGAGGATTATACAATGAGCAGTTCTTC

V: TRBV6-5
D: TRBD1
size: .
J: TRBJ1-2
CDR3: CDSVKPGQGGNYGYTF
DNA: TGTGACAGCGTAAAACCCGGACAGGGGGGTAACTATGGCTACACCTTC

V: TRBV5-4
D: TRBD2
size: .
J: TRBJ2-5
CDR3: CASSSGLAQETQYF
DNA: TGTGCCAGCAGCTCGGGACTAGCGCAAGAGACCCAGTACTTC

V: TRBV6-1
D: TRBD1
size: few
J: TRBJ2-7
CDR3: CTSSLDRSMYEQYF
DNA: TGTACCAGCAGCTTGGACAGGTCTATGTACGAGCAGTACTTC

V: TRBV20-1
D: TRBD1
size: .
J: TRBJ2-1
CDR3: CSAPFSRDRGLNEQFF
DNA: TGCAGTGCACCCTTTAGCCGGGACAGGGGGCTCAATGAGCAGTTCTTC

V: TRBV15
D: TRBD1
size: many
J: TRBJ1-5
CDR3: CATSLRTGPPVNQPQHF
DNA: TGTGCCACCAGCCTAAGGACAGGGCCGCCCGTCAATCAGCCCCAGCATTTT

V: TRBV28
D: .
size: .
J: TRBJ2-5
CDR3: CASSQDVRVKTQYF
DNA: TGCGCCAGCAGCCAAGATGTCAGGGTCAAGACCCAGTACTTC

V: TRBV28
D: TRBD1
size: many
J: TRBJ1-2
CDR3: CASSLIGGQGSYGYTF
DNA: TGTGCCAGCAGTTTAATAGGCGGACAGGGGAGCTATGGCTACACCTTC

V: TRBV28
D: TRBD2
size: .
J: TRBJ2-1
CDR3: CASSFIAGGYSYNGQFF
DNA: TGTGCCAGCAGTTTTATTGCGGGAGGTTATTCCTACAATGGGCAGTTCTTC

V: TRBV20-1
D: .
size: .
J: TRBJ2-5
CDR3: CSARVHGETQYF
DNA: TGCAGTGCTAGAGTTCACGGGGAGACCCAGTACTTC

V: TRBV7-2
D: TRBD2
size: .
J: TRBJ2-3
CDR3: CASSLWGLAGDTDTQYF
DNA: TGTGCCAGCAGCTTATGGGGACTAGCGGGAGACACAGATACGCAGTATTTT

V: TRBV10-3
D: TRBD1
size: .
J: TRBJ1-2
CDR3: CAIRSPGTGTYYTF
DNA: TGTGCCATCAGATCTCCCGGGACAGGGACATACTACACCTTC

V: TRBV9
D: .
size: .
J: TRBJ2-1
CDR3: CASSVHSNEQFF
DNA: TGTGCCAGCAGCGTACACTCCAATGAGCAGTTCTTC

V: TRBV20-1
D: .
size: .
J: TRBJ1-1
CDR3: CSARSWNTGAFF
DNA: TGCAGTGCTAGGTCATGGAACACTGGAGCTTTCTTT

V: TRBV9
D: .
size: .
J: TRBJ2-1
CDR3: CASSAHLSGRYNEQFF
DNA: TGTGCCAGCAGCGCCCACCTCAGCGGGCGATACAATGAGCAGTTCTTC

V: TRBV7-3
D: .
size: few
J: TRBJ2-6
CDR3: CASSRRGRTYSGANVLTF
DNA: TGTGCCAGCAGCCGTAGGGGACGGACTTACTCTGGGGCCAACGTCCTGACTTTC

V: TRBV10-3
D: TRBD1
size: .
J: TRBJ2-7
CDR3: CASGDRVYEQYF
DNA: TGTGCCAGCGGGGACAGGGTCTACGAGCAGTACTTC

V: TRBV4-2
D: TRBD1
size: few
J: TRBJ2-3
CDR3: CASRLRQGSDTQYF
DNA: TGTGCCAGCAGGTTAAGACAGGGCTCAGATACGCAGTATTTT

V: TRBV28
D: .
size: .
J: TRBJ1-6
CDR3: CASSLPQGVGRSPLHF
DNA: TGTGCCAGCAGTTTACCACAGGGTGTTGGTCGGTCACCCCTCCACTTT

V: TRBV11-1
D: TRBD2
size: few
J: TRBJ2-1
CDR3: CASSLAPAGRGDEQFF
DNA: TGTGCCAGCAGCTTAGCGCCAGCGGGAAGGGGTGATGAGCAGTTCTTC

V: TRBV12-3/TRBV12-4
D: .
size: few
J: TRBJ1-1
CDR3: CASMWEVNTEAFF
DNA: TGTGCCAGCATGTGGGAGGTGAACACTGAAGCTTTCTTT

V: TRBV20-1
D: TRBD1
size: .
J: TRBJ2-1
CDR3: CSARLQGGAYNEQFF
DNA: TGCAGTGCTAGACTACAGGGGGGAGCCTACAATGAGCAGTTCTTC

V: TRBV28
D: .
size: many
J: TRBJ2-7
CDR3: CASSSLGEQYF
DNA: TGTGCCAGCAGTTCCCTAGGGGAGCAGTACTTC

V: TRBV7-2
D: TRBD1
size: .
J: TRBJ1-5
CDR3: CASSSNRGLQPQHF
DNA: TGTGCCAGCAGCTCTAACAGGGGGCTTCAGCCCCAGCATTTT

V: TRBV4-1
D: .
size: .
J: TRBJ1-4
CDR3: CASSQSKAFTNEKLFF
DNA: TGCGCCAGCAGCCAATCCAAGGCGTTTACTAATGAAAAACTGTTTTTT